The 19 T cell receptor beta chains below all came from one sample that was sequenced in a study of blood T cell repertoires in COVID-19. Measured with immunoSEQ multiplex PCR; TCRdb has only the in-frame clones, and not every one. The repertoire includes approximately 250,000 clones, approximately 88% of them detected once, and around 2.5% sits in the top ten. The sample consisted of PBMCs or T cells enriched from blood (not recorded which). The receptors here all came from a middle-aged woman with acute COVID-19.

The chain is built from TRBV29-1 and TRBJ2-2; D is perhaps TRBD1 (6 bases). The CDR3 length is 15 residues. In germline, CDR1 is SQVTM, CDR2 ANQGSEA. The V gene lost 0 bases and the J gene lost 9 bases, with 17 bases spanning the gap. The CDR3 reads CSVEDVQGFSRELFF. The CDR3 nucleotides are TGCAGCGTTGAAGATGTACAGGGCTTCAGCCGGGAGCTGTTTTTT.

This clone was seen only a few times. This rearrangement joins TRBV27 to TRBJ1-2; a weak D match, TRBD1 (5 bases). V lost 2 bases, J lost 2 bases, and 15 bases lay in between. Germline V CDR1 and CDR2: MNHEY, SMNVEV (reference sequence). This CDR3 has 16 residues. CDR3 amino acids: CASSLKTGHLNYGYTF. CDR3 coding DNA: TGTGCCAGCAGTTTAAAGACTGGACATCTGAACTATGGCTACACCTTC.

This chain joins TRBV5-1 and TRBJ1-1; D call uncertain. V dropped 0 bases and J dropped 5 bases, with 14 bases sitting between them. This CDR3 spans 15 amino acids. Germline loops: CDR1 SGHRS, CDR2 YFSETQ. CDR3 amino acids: CASSLVARSGTEAFF. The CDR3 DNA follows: TGCGCCAGCAGCTTGGTGGCCAGATCGGGAACTGAAGCTTTCTTT.

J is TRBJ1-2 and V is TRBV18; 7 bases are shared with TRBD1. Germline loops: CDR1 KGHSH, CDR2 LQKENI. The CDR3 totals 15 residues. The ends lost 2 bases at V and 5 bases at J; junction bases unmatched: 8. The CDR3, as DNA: TGTGCCAGCTCACCAGTCCCAGGGGGAAGATATGGCTACACCTTC. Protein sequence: CASSPVPGGRYGYTF.

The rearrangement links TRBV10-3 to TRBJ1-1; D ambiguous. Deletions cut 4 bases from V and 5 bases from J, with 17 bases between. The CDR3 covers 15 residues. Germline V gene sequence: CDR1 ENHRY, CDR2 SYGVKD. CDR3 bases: TGTGCCATCAGTGCGGACGGAGGTGGTGGGACTGAAGCTTTCTTT. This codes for CAISADGGGGTEAFF.

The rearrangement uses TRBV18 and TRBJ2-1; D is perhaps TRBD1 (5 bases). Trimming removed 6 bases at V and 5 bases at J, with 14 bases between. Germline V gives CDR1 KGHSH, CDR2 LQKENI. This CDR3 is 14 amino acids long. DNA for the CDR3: TGTGCCAGCTCCCAACAGGACCTGAACAATGAGCAGTTCTTC. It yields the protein CASSQQDLNNEQFF.

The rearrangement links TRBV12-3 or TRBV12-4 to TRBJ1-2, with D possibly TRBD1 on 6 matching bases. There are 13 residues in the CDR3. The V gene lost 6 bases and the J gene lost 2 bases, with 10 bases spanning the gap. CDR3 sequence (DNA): TGTGCCAGCAGATCAACAGGGAACTATGGCTACACCTTC. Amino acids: CASRSTGNYGYTF.

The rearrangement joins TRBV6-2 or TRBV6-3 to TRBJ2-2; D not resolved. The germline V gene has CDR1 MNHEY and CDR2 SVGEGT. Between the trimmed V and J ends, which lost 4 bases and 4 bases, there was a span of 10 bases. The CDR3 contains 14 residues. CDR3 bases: TGTGCCAGCAGTTTTAGCCGGGTCACCGGGGAGCTGTTTTTT. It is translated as CASSFSRVTGELFF.

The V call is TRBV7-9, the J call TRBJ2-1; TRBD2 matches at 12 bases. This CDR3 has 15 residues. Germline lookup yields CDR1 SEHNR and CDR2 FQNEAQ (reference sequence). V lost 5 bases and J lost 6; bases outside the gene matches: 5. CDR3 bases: TGTGCCAGCAGCCCCCGGACTAGCGGGGTCAATGAGCAGTTCTTC. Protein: CASSPRTSGVNEQFF.

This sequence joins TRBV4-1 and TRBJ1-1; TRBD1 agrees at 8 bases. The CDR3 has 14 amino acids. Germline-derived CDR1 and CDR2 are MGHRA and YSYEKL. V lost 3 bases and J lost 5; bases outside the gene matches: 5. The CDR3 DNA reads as TGCGCCAGCAGCCACCAGGGGGCGCAGACTGAAGCTTTCTTT. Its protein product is CASSHQGAQTEAFF.

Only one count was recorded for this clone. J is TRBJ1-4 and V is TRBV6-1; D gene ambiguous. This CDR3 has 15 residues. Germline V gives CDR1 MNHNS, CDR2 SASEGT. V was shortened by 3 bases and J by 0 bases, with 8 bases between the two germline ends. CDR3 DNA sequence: TGTGCCAGCAGTGACGGGTTCCCAACTAATGAAAAACTGTTTTTT. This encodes CASSDGFPTNEKLFF.

The CDR3 spells CASRGHGAPYGYTF. The CDR3 DNA follows: TGTGCCAGTCGGGGACACGGTGCCCCTTATGGCTACACCTTC. The genes are TRBV19 and TRBJ1-2, with a weak D call TRBD1 (6 bases). This CDR3 region has 14 residues. Germline CDR1 reads LNHDA; CDR2 reads SQIVND (reference sequence). Trimming removed 8 bases at V and 5 bases at J, with 18 bases between.

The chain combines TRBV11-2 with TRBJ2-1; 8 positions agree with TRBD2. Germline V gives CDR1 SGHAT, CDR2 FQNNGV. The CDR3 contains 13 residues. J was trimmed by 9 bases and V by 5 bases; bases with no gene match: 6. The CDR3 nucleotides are TGTGCCAGCAGCCCGACTAGCGTCGGTGAGCAGTTCTTC. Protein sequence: CASSPTSVGEQFF. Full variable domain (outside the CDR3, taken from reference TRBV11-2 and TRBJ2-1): EAGVAQSPRYKIIEKRQSVAFWCNPISGHATLYWYQQILGQGPKLLIQFQNNGVVDDSQLPKDRFSAERLKGVDSTLKIQPAKLEDSAVYLCASSPTSVGEQFFGPGTRLTVL.

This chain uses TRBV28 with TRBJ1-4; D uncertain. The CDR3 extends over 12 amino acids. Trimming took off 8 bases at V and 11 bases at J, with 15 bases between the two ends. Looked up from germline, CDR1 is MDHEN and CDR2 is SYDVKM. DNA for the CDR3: TGTGCCAGCCACACGCTCGCGGCGAAACTGTTTTTT. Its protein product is CASHTLAAKLFF.

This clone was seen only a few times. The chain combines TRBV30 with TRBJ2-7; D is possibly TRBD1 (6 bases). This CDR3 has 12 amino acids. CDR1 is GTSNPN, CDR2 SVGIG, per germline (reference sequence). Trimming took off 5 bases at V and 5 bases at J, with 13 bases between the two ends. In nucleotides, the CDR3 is TGTGCCTGGCAGCAGGGGATGAACGAGCAGTACTTC. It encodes CAWQQGMNEQYF.

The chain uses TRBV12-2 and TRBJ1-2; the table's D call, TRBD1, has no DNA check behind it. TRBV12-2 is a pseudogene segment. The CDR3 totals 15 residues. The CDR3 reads CASRLIRSIHYGYTF. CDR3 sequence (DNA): TGTGCAAGTCGCTTAATCAGATCGATACACTATGGCTACACCTTC.

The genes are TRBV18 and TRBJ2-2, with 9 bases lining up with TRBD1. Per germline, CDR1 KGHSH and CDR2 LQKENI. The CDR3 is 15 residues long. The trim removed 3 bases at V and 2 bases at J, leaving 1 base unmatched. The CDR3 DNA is TGTGCCAGCTCACCGGGACAGGGAAACACCGGGGAGCTGTTTTTT. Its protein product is CASSPGQGNTGELFF.

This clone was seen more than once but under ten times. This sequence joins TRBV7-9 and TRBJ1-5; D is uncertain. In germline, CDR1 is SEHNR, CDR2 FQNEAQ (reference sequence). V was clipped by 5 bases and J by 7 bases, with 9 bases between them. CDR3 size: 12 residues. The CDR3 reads CASSLPEQPQHF. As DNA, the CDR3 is TGTGCCAGCAGCCTGCCGGAGCAGCCCCAGCATTTT.

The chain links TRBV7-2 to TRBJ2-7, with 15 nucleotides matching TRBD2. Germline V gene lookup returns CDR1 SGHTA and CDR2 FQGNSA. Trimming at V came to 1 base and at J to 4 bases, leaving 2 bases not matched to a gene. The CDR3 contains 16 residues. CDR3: CASSLGGTSGGYEQYV. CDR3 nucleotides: TGTGCCAGCAGCTTAGGTGGGACTAGCGGGGGGTACGAGCAGTACGTC.